This T cell receptor (beta chain) was identified during a study of T-cell memory formation after mild COVID-19. The 5'RACE method, run with constant-segment primers, produced TCR alpha and TCR beta cDNA libraries (carrying sample barcodes and UMIs). In TCRdb, the 5' RACE reads were re-called with MiXCR into one record per CDR3 protein. The table has tens of thousands of distinct CDR3 sequences, roughly 17% seen once. This clonotype occurred a few times. V dropped 4 bases and J dropped 4 bases, with 20 bases sitting between them. Germline CDR1 is SEHNR and CDR2 is FQNEAQ (reference sequence). CDR3 length: 17 amino acids.

The sample was PBMCs or a T cell subset sorted from them (not recorded which). The chain links TRBV7-9 to TRBJ2-1, with D tentatively TRBD1 (6 bases). The clonotype originates from an adult woman who had mild COVID-19 (a few samples of this study predate the infection). Cell type and time point are not known. The CDR3 region is CASSSGTPSLRYNEQFF. The CDR3 DNA reads as TGTGCCAGCAGCTCCGGGACACCGAGTTTAAGATACAATGAGCAGTTCTTC. The full variable domain, in which reference TRBV7-9 and TRBJ2-1 provide the parts outside the CDR3, is DTGVSQNPRHKITKRGQNVTFRCDPISEHNRLYWYRQTLGQGPEFLTYFQNEAQLEKSRLLSDRFSAERPKGSFSTLEIQRTEQGDSAMYLCASSSGTPSLRYNEQFFGPGTRLTVL.